This T cell receptor beta chain was found in a study of CD8 T cells in Susac syndrome. Sequencing of TCR beta covered CD8+ and CD4+ T cells obtained from blood. TEMRA cells were FACS-enriched, unlike CD8+ and CD4+ T cells, which were negatively isolated. Reverse transcription of roughly 0.5 to 1 ug RNA used random hexamers. Across 54 Vbeta and 13 Jbeta, TCR beta CDR3 was amplified with immunoSEQ multiplex PCR. TCRdb itself ran the immunoSEQ multiplex PCR reads through MiXCR, one entry per CDR3 protein. The profile shows 150,000 to 200,000 distinct CDR3 sequences, approximately 93% of them singletons. J lost 3 bases, V lost 6 bases, and 10 bases had no gene match. The germline gives CDR1 DFQATT, CDR2 SNEGSKA (reference sequence). The CDR3 contains 14 residues. This clonotype was observed once.

This chain uses TRBV20-1 with TRBJ2-7, with 8 bases identical to TRBD2. The sample consisted of CD4+ T cells from PBMCs. This TCR derives from a human donor with multiple sclerosis. CDR3 coding DNA: TGCAGTGCCAAGAATTTAGCGGGGAACTACGAGCAGTACTTC. Translation: CSAKNLAGNYEQYF.